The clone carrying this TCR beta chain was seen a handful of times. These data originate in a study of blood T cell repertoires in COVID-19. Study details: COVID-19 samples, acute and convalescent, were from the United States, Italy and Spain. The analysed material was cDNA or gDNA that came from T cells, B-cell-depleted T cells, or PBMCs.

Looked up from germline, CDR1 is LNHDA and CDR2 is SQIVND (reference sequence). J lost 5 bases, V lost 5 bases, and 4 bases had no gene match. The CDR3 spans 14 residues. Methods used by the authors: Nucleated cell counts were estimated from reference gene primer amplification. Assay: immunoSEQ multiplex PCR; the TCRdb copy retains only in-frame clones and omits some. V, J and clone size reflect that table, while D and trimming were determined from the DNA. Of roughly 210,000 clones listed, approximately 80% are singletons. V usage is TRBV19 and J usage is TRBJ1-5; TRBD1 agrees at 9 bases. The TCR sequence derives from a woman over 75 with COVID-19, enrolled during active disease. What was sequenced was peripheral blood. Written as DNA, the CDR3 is TGTGCCAGTAGTCTACGGACAGGGGATCAGCCCCAGCATTTT. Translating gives CASSLRTGDQPQHF. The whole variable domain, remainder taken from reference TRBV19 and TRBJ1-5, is DGGITQSPKYLFRKEGQNVTLSCEQNLNHDAMYWYRQDPGQGLRLIYYSQIVNDFQKGDIAEGYSVSREKKESFPLTVTSAQKNPTAFYLCASSLRTGDQPQHFGDGTRLSIL.